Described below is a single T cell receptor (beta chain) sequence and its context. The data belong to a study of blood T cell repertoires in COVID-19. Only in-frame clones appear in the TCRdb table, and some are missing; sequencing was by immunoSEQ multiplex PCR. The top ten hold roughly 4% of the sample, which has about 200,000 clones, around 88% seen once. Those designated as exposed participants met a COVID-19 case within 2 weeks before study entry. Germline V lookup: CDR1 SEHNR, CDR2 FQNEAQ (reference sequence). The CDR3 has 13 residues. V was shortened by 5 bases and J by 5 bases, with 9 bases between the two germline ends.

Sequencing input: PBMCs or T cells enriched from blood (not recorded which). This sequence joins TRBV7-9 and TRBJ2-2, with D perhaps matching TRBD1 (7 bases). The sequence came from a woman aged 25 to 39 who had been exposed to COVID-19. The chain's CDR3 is CASSPGGTGELFF. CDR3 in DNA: TGTGCCAGCAGCCCAGGGGGGACCGGGGAGCTGTTTTTT.